This T cell receptor beta chain originates from a study of OX40 agonist ivuxolimab in advanced cancers. Study results and caveats: Some nonresponders likewise displayed low normalized T-cell clonal expansion. CD4+ T cells averaged fewer expanded clones than CD8+ T cells.

Regarding this clone: Antigen: not known. Other DNA variants within this sample encode the same CDR3.

Clones were sequenced by immunoSEQ multiplex PCR, and TCRdb holds only the in-frame ones, with some missing. The sample contains over 75,000 clones, around 87% of which appear only once. The CDR3 runs 13 residues. The V end lost 0 bases, the J end lost 1 base, and 3 bases lay between the germline ends. The germline gives CDR1 LNHDA, CDR2 SQIVND (reference sequence). The sampling schedule covered blood at baseline, cycle 4 day 1, and cycle 7 day 1. The sequence was collected from an adult with an advanced solid tumor such as melanoma, head and neck, liver or kidney cancer. This material consisted of CD4+ or CD8+ T cells sorted from blood, taken in a trial of the OX40 agonist ivuxolimab. The chain has TRBV19 and TRBJ1-1; D gene ambiguous. CDR3 sequence: CASSIEGNTEAFF. The CDR3 bases are TGTGCCAGTAGTATAGAAGGGAACACTGAAGCTTTCTTT.